This TCR beta chain emerged from a study of blood T cell repertoires in COVID-19. The overall study: Sites in the United States, Italy and Spain provided acute and convalescent COVID-19 samples.

In the original analysis: How many nucleated cells were present was estimated from reference gene primer amplification. Sequencing used immunoSEQ multiplex PCR; TCRdb keeps in-frame clones, though not all of them. The DNA was the basis for D and trimming; V, J and clone size are from that table. The sample contains 170,000 or so clones, around 83% of which appear only once. The CDR3 has 13 residues. The V gene lost 5 bases and the J gene lost 4 bases, with 11 bases spanning the gap. CDR1 and CDR2 (germline): SGHTA, FQGNSA. The material sequenced was peripheral blood. This sequence originates from a human donor in a cohort sampled during active COVID-19. This chain joins TRBV7-2 and TRBJ1-2, with a weak D call TRBD1 (5 bases). CDR3 bases: TGTGCCAGCAGCCCTAGGACAAGCTATGGCTACACCTTC. Encoded protein: CASSPRTSYGYTF.